This entry lists 11 T cell receptor beta chains sequenced from one sample in a study of blood T cells in healthy people across ages. A second PCR, run for roughly 7 to 11 cycles, used a sample-barcoded 5' primer plus a J-beta primer mix. Using its own MiXCR run on the 5' RACE reads, TCRdb lists one record per CDR3 protein. This table has hundreds of thousands of distinct CDR3 sequences, under 30% appearing once. What was sequenced was blood. The receptors shown here come from a woman older than 75 in good health.

This clonotype was observed many times. The chain links TRBV18 to TRBJ2-3, with TRBD2 identical over 15 bases. Looked up from germline, CDR1 is KGHSH and CDR2 is LQKENI. The CDR3 contains 18 residues. V lost 0 bases and J lost 7; bases outside the gene matches: 8. The CDR3 loop is CASSPPIGLAGGRNTQYF. Written as DNA, the CDR3 is TGTGCCAGCTCACCACCGATCGGACTAGCGGGGGGGCGGAATACGCAGTATTTT.

This clonotype was found a few times. The chain is built from TRBV9 and TRBJ2-4, with a tentative D call TRBD1 (6 bases). The last part of the DNA fits TRBJ2-7 better; the J call may be wrong. The germline V gene has CDR1 SGDLS and CDR2 YYNGEE. CDR3 size: 14 residues. The CDR3 nucleotides are TGTGCCAGCAGCGCCCGGGACACTAACTACGAGCAGTACTTC. Translation: CASSARDTNYEQYF.

This clonotype has only a few counts. At one end, the junction sequence differs from germline, possibly due to a read error. V is TRBV7-2 and J is TRBJ2-2; 7 bases match TRBD2. Germline CDR1 is SGHTA and CDR2 is FQGNSA. The CDR3 runs to 14 residues. The CDR3 spells CASRLRGNTGELFF. CDR3 DNA sequence: TGTGCCAGCAGGTTGCGGGGGAACACCGGAGAGCTGTTTTTT.

This clonotype was recorded at least ten times. The chain employs TRBV20-1 and TRBJ2-5; 14 bases align to TRBD2. V shed 3 bases and J 2 bases; nucleotides not matched to a gene: 8. The CDR3 consists of 17 residues. Germline lookup yields CDR1 DFQATT and CDR2 SNEGSKA (reference sequence). The CDR3 region has the DNA TGCAGTGCTAGCCCCGGGACTAGCGGGGGCCTGCAAGAGACCCAGTACTTC. Translation gives CSASPGTSGGLQETQYF.

As concerns this clonotype: A much larger clonotype is one base distant, so this may be a read error. The rearrangement links TRBV6-1 to TRBJ1-5, with a tentative D call TRBD1 (5 bases). The germline V gene has CDR1 MNHNS and CDR2 SASEGT. The CDR3 length is 17 residues. Trimming removed 5 bases from V and 0 bases from J, with 17 bases in between. The CDR3 sequence is CASSQRGNSNSNQPQHF. The DNA for the CDR3 is TGTGCCAGCAGTCAAAGGGGTAACTCTAATAGCAATCAGCCCCAGCATTTT.

As concerns this clonotype: Given a much more abundant clone one base away, this may be a read error. J is TRBJ1-5 and V is TRBV5-1; D is perhaps TRBD1 (5 bases). CDR3 size: 16 residues. Germline loops: CDR1 SGHRS, CDR2 YFSETQ. This CDR3 reads CASSLGTSLRNRPQHF. The CDR3 coding sequence is TGCGCCAGCAGCTTGGGGACATCGCTCCGTAATCGGCCCCAGCATTTT.

This clonotype has a handful of counts. Just one base apart from a much larger clone, this may be a read error. The V gene is TRBV29-1, the J gene TRBJ2-7; D remains unclear. This CDR3 spans 12 amino acids. The germline V gene has CDR1 SQVTM and CDR2 ANQGSEA. Trimming cost V 4 bases and J 7 bases, with 14 bases left between them. The CDR3 DNA follows: TGCAGCGTTGTCTTCGAGGTGAATGAGCAGTACTTC. Translated: CSVVFEVNEQYF.

Concerning this clonotype itself: One base away lies a much larger clone, so this may be a sequencing read error. This rearrangement joins TRBV28 to TRBJ1-4; the match to TRBD1 covers 8 bases. The CDR3 length is 14 residues. Germline V gene data show CDR1 as MDHEN and CDR2 as SYDVKM. The CDR3 nucleotides are TGTGCCCGCAGTCCGCAGGGGGCCAAGGGGAAACTGTTTTTT. This translates into CARSPQGAKGKLFF.

The sample holds a few counts of this clonotype. The chain links TRBV3-1 to TRBJ1-5; 7 nucleotides match TRBD1. With V trimmed by 4 bases and J by 7 bases, 7 bases remained unmatched. Germline loops: CDR1 LGHDT, CDR2 YNNKEL (reference sequence). This CDR3 spans 14 amino acids. CDR3 coding DNA: TGTGCCAGCAGCCCAACAGGGGCGAGCCAGCCCCAGCATTTT. Amino acid sequence: CASSPTGASQPQHF.

This clonotype was observed at least ten times. The chain employs TRBV27 and TRBJ1-1, with a weak D call TRBD1 (6 bases). Trimming left V 4 bases short and J 0 bases short, with 15 bases between. The germline gives CDR1 MNHEY, CDR2 SMNVEV (reference sequence). This CDR3 is built from 16 residues. DNA for the CDR3: TGTGCCAGCAGTTCTCCCCGGGGGCTAGTGAACACTGAAGCTTTCTTT. It codes for CASSSPRGLVNTEAFF.

This clonotype has just a few counts. The chain employs TRBV18 and TRBJ1-1, with 8 bases lining up with TRBD1. The germline gives CDR1 KGHSH, CDR2 LQKENI. CDR3 length equals 14 residues. J gave up 5 bases and V 4 bases, and 6 bases lay outside the gene matches. The CDR3 loop is CASSRSTGETEAFF. In DNA form, the CDR3 reads TGTGCCAGCTCACGATCGACAGGGGAAACTGAAGCTTTCTTT.